Listed below are T cell receptor beta chains from one sample, sequenced in a study of blood T cell repertoires in COVID-19. Libraries were prepared by immunoSEQ multiplex PCR; TCRdb keeps only in-frame clonotypes and omits some of them. This repertoire shows some 170,000 clones, more than 75% found once; its top ten account for about 1.2%. Specimen: PBMCs or T cells enriched from blood (not recorded which). These receptor sequences come from a human donor with acute COVID-19. The donor label of this sample is uncertain. Each CDR3 is given with its conserved first and last residue. The D gene is left open where the match is weak. Clone sizes are given selectively: once, few, many, or a class where the clone is expanded.

.	TRBV29-1	.	TRBJ2-7	TGCAGCGTTTTATCGGAACAGGACGGGCGCTACGAGCAGTACTTC	CSVLSEQDGRYEQYF
.	TRBV5-8	TRBD2	TRBJ2-5	TGTGCCAGCAGCCCTACTAGCGGGGGGGCCGAGACCCAGTACTTC	CASSPTSGGAETQYF
.	TRBV5-8	TRBD1	TRBJ1-1	TGTGCCAGCAGCTTGGAACAGGGGACTGAAGCTTTCTTT	CASSLEQGTEAFF
.	TRBV27	TRBD1	TRBJ1-1	TGTGCCAGCAGGGGGACAGGGGAGAACACTGAAGCTTTCTTT	CASRGTGENTEAFF
.	TRBV7-9	TRBD2	TRBJ2-3	TGTGCCAGCAGCCCGACCTACGGGGGGGCCACAGATACGCAGTATTTT	CASSPTYGGATDTQYF
.	TRBV6-5	TRBD1	TRBJ1-2	TGTGCCAGCAGGCGGGGACAGGGTAACTATGGCTACACCTTC	CASRRGQGNYGYTF
.	TRBV25-1	.	TRBJ2-1	TGTGCCAGCAGGCCGGACTTATCCAATGAGCAGTTCTTC	CASRPDLSNEQFF
.	TRBV7-6	.	TRBJ2-3	TGTGCCAGCAGCTCTACGAATGCGGGACCGGCCTTCACAGATACGCAGTATTTT	CASSSTNAGPAFTDTQYF
.	TRBV4-1	.	TRBJ2-2	TGCGCCAGCAGCCAAGTCCTAGTAGGCACCGGGGAGCTGTTTTTT	CASSQVLVGTGELFF
.	TRBV6-2/TRBV6-3	.	TRBJ1-2	TGTGCCAGCAGCGGCCCTTTGGACAGTTTGCCCACCTATGGCTACACCTTC	CASSGPLDSLPTYGYTF
.	TRBV5-5	TRBD1	TRBJ1-1	TGTGCCAGCAGCTCGGGAATCAGGGGGAGGATTAAGACGGACACTGAAGCTTTCTTT	CASSSGIRGRIKTDTEAFF
.	TRBV2	.	TRBJ1-5	TGTGCCAGCAGTGGGGACACTCAGCCCCAGCATTTT	CASSGDTQPQHF
.	TRBV7-2	TRBD1	TRBJ1-2	TGTGCCAGCAGCTTAGGTGGCAGGGGGAGGTATGGCTACACCTTC	CASSLGGRGRYGYTF
.	TRBV10-3	.	TRBJ1-2	TGTGCCATCAAGCCACCCTCAACCCGGGGCTACACCTTC	CAIKPPSTRGYTF
few	TRBV6-2/TRBV6-3	TRBD1	TRBJ2-2	TGTGCCAGCAGTCTTTCCGTAGCGTTAGGGGGCCGCACCGGGGAGCTGTTTTTT	CASSLSVALGGRTGELFF
.	TRBV19	TRBD1	TRBJ1-1	TGTGCCAGTAGTATAGAGGGACAGGTGAACACTGAAGCTTTCTTT	CASSIEGQVNTEAFF
.	TRBV7-3	TRBD1	TRBJ1-2	TGTGCCAGCAGCCTAACAGGGGCGGAGTATGGCTACACCTTC	CASSLTGAEYGYTF
.	TRBV12-3/TRBV12-4	TRBD1	TRBJ1-2	TGTGCCAGCACCTTGGGACAGAGCTATGGCTACACCTTC	CASTLGQSYGYTF
.	TRBV5-5	.	TRBJ1-5	TGTGCCAGCAGCGGAGGGGTGAACAATCAGCCCCAGCATTTT	CASSGGVNNQPQHF
.	TRBV5-8	TRBD1	TRBJ2-7	TGTGCCAGCAGCTTGGGGACAGGGAATTCCTACGAGCAGTACTTC	CASSLGTGNSYEQYF
.	TRBV6-5	.	TRBJ1-2	TGTGCCAGCAGTTACCGCAGGTCGAATGGCTACACCTTC	CASSYRRSNGYTF
.	TRBV6-5	.	TRBJ1-2	TGTGCCAGCAGTTCCGACAGTAGAGAATATGGCTACACCTTC	CASSSDSREYGYTF
.	TRBV19	.	TRBJ1-1	TGTGCCAGTAGTCCGCTTAATAGGGAGGGCACTGAAGCTTTCTTT	CASSPLNREGTEAFF
.	TRBV15	TRBD1	TRBJ1-1	TGTGCCACCAGCCCGGACAGGGGGCGAAGGACTGAAGCTTTCTTT	CATSPDRGRRTEAFF
.	TRBV24-1	.	TRBJ1-5	TGTGCCACCAGTGATGGACAGTCTTTGGGTCAGCCCCAGCATTTT	CATSDGQSLGQPQHF
.	TRBV6-5	TRBD1	TRBJ1-3	TGTGCCAGCACCTTCGACAGGGTAGGAAACACCATATATTTT	CASTFDRVGNTIYF
.	TRBV7-3	TRBD2	TRBJ2-1	TGTGCCAGCAGCCCCCCGGGGGGAAGCAATGAGCAGTTCTTC	CASSPPGGSNEQFF
.	TRBV19	TRBD1	TRBJ2-3	TGTGCCAGTAGTAACAGGGGGGGCACAGATACGCAGTATTTT	CASSNRGGTDTQYF
once	TRBV6-1	.	TRBJ2-3	TGTGCCAGCAGTGAAAGGAGGGATACGCAGTATTTT	CASSERRDTQYF
.	TRBV24-1	.	TRBJ1-1	TGTGCCACCAGTGCGGTGTCAGGGCACTTTTACACTGAAGCTTTCTTT	CATSAVSGHFYTEAFF
.	TRBV7-8	.	TRBJ2-2	TGTGCCAGCAGCTTATTCAGGGAAAGGACCGGGGAGCTGTTTTTT	CASSLFRERTGELFF
.	TRBV15	TRBD2	TRBJ2-1	TGTGCCACCAGCAGAGACCTTCCCTTAGGTAGCGGGGTTCCCAGCTCCTACAATGAGCAGTTCTTC	CATSRDLPLGSGVPSSYNEQFF
.	TRBV11-2	TRBD1	TRBJ2-7	TGTGCCAGCAGCTTTTCTATTGGACAGGGAACCTACGAGCAGTACTTC	CASSFSIGQGTYEQYF
.	TRBV5-1	.	TRBJ1-1	TGCGCCAGCAGGCCGCAGGCCGCGCTTAACACTGAAGCTTTCTTT	CASRPQAALNTEAFF
.	TRBV5-1	.	TRBJ1-4	TGCGCCAGCAGCTTGGGCCAGGGCGGTGAAAAACTGTTTTTT	CASSLGQGGEKLFF
.	TRBV7-8	.	TRBJ2-7	TGTGCCAGCAGCCGGACAGCATGGAGCGAGCAGTACTTC	CASSRTAWSEQYF
.	TRBV7-3	.	TRBJ2-2	TGTGCCAGCAGAATGGACAGACACGGGGAGCTGTTTTTT	CASRMDRHGELFF
many	TRBV10-3	TRBD1	TRBJ1-1	TGTGCCATCAGTGAACTAACAGGGGGCACTGAAGCTTTCTTT	CAISELTGGTEAFF
.	TRBV30	.	TRBJ1-5	TGTGCCTGGAGTGTAAAGAGAAATCAGCCCCAGCATTTT	CAWSVKRNQPQHF
.	TRBV6-2/TRBV6-3	.	TRBJ1-6	TGTGCCAGCAGTTACTCCGGGGGAGACTATTCACCCCTCCACTTT	CASSYSGGDYSPLHF
once	TRBV20-1	.	TRBJ1-2	TGCAGTGCCCCCCGGGGGGAAGGCTACACCTTC	CSAPRGEGYTF
.	TRBV19	TRBD1	TRBJ2-3	TGTGCCAGTAGTTTGGGACAGGCCTGGGGGGATACGCAGTATTTT	CASSLGQAWGDTQYF